The 19 T cell receptor beta chains in this list originate from one sample, sequenced in a study of shared clonotypes between healthy human individuals. Positively selected for CCR7, the CD45RO-negative cells used as naive CD8 cells excluded terminally differentiated effector memory CD45RA+ cells. Only in-frame clones appear in the TCRdb table, and some are missing; sequencing was by immunoSEQ multiplex PCR. The profile shows around 1,900,000 clones, roughly 95% of them singletons. Sequencing used naive CD8+ T cells from PBMCs. The receptors were sampled from a young man in good health. Some clones in this sample may be carry-over from other donors' samples.

The chain uses TRBV9 and TRBJ2-3; the match to TRBD1 covers 9 bases. Germline V gives CDR1 SGDLS, CDR2 YYNGEE. Trimming cost V 4 bases and J 4 bases; bases outside gene matches: 7. There are 15 residues in the CDR3. Here the CDR3 reads CASSTRDREPDTQYF. As DNA, the CDR3 is TGTGCCAGCAGCACGAGGGACAGGGAACCAGATACGCAGTATTTT. Using reference TRBV9 and TRBJ2-3 for the parts outside the CDR3, the full variable domain is DSGVTQTPKHLITATGQRVTLRCSPRSGDLSVYWYQQSLDQGLQFLIQYYNGEERAKGNILERFSAQQFPDLHSELNLSSLELGDSALYFCASSTRDREPDTQYFGPGTRLTVL.

CDR3: CASSAGTGLANTGELFF. The CDR3 DNA reads TGTGCCAGCAGCGCGGGGACAGGCCTCGCGAACACCGGGGAGCTGTTTTTT. V and J are TRBV9 and TRBJ2-2, with 8 bases identical to TRBD1. This CDR3 region has 17 residues. From germline, CDR1 is SGDLS and CDR2 YYNGEE. With V trimmed by 3 bases and J by 0 bases, 7 bases remained unmatched.

As concerns this clone: One end of the junction does not line up with germline, which may come from a read error. In DNA, the CDR3 is TGTGCCAGCAGCTTGGCGGGGAAGCAGCTTTTT. As protein: CASSLAGKQLF. The chain recombines TRBV5-5 with TRBJ2-2, with D perhaps TRBD2 (5 bases). The CDR3 spans 11 residues. The germline gives CDR1 SGHKS, CDR2 YYEKEE (reference sequence).

This chain uses TRBV6-5 with TRBJ1-3; D is unresolved. The germline gives CDR1 MNHEY, CDR2 SVGAGI. The CDR3 sequence is 15 residues long. Trimming stripped 2 bases from V and 4 bases from J, with 12 bases between. DNA for the CDR3: TGTGCCAGCAGTTACCGAAAGGGAGGGGGAAACACCATATATTTT. Its translation: CASSYRKGGGNTIYF.

The J gene is TRBJ2-7, the V gene TRBV6-5, with 7 bases that match TRBD2. This CDR3 contains 15 residues. Germline CDR1 and CDR2: MNHEY and SVGAGI. V shed 4 bases, J shed 6 bases, and the junction held 12 bases outside the gene matches. The CDR3 reads CASSLLGTTASEQYF. The CDR3 DNA is TGTGCCAGCAGTTTACTCGGGACTACGGCTAGCGAGCAGTACTTC.

Worth noting for this clone: The same CDR3 arises from other DNA sequences in this sample as well. The genes are TRBV4-1 and TRBJ2-7; 8 nucleotides agree with TRBD2. Per germline, CDR1 MGHRA and CDR2 YSYEKL. Trimming cost V 1 base and J 3 bases; bases outside gene matches: 5. This CDR3 spans 15 amino acids. CDR3: CASSQVLAGNYEQYF. CDR3 nucleotide sequence: TGCGCCAGCAGCCAAGTCTTAGCGGGGAACTACGAGCAGTACTTC.

The rearrangement uses TRBV5-1 and TRBJ1-2, with D maybe TRBD1 (6 bases). Germline CDR1 SGHRS, CDR2 YFSETQ. V lost 0 bases and J 0 bases, leaving 9 bases between the germline ends. CDR3 length: 15 residues. The CDR3 sequence: CASSLEQGPNYGYTF. In DNA form, the CDR3 reads TGCGCCAGCAGCTTGGAACAGGGACCTAACTATGGCTACACCTTC.

This clone was seen a handful of times. The genes are TRBV19 and TRBJ2-2; the D is unclear. Trimming removed 5 bases at V and 7 bases at J, with 14 bases between. Germline V gene lookup returns CDR1 LNHDA and CDR2 SQIVND (reference sequence). This CDR3 is built from 14 residues. CDR3 region: CASSSRTIGGELFF. The DNA for the CDR3 is TGTGCCAGTAGTTCAAGGACGATAGGCGGGGAGCTGTTTTTT.

The chain employs TRBV28 and TRBJ2-1, with D hard to call. CDR1 and CDR2 (germline): MDHEN, SYDVKM. Trimming took 1 base from V and 4 from J, leaving 8 bases between them. The CDR3 length is 14 residues. The CDR3 loop reads CASSLLMTYNEQFF. The CDR3 nucleotides are TGTGCCAGCAGTTTATTGATGACTTACAATGAGCAGTTCTTC. The variable domain in full, completed from reference TRBV28 and TRBJ2-1, reads DVKVTQSSRYLVKRTGEKVFLECVQDMDHENMFWYRQDPGLGLRLIYFSYDVKMKEKGDIPEGYSVSREKKERFSLILESASTNQTSMYLCASSLLMTYNEQFFGPGTRLTVL.

This chain links TRBV2 with TRBJ1-4; D is ambiguous. V lost 2 bases to trimming and J lost 4 bases, with 5 bases between them. CDR1 and CDR2 (germline): SNHLY, FYNNEI. The CDR3 covers 13 residues. This CDR3 is CASSERYNEKLFF. The DNA for the CDR3 is TGTGCCAGCAGTGAACGTTATAATGAAAAACTGTTTTTT.

The rearrangement links TRBV28 to TRBJ1-5, with TRBD1 as a possible D gene (6 bases). The CDR3 length is 17 residues. Trimming pared 5 bases from V and 0 bases from J, leaving 17 bases between. The germline CDR1 and CDR2 sequences are MDHEN and SYDVKM. Written as DNA, the CDR3 is TGTGCCAGCAGTGGTGCCGGGACACATTATAGCAATCAGCCCCAGCATTTT. This gives the protein CASSGAGTHYSNQPQHF. The variable domain in full, with the rest retrieved from reference TRBV28 and TRBJ1-5, is DVKVTQSSRYLVKRTGEKVFLECVQDMDHENMFWYRQDPGLGLRLIYFSYDVKMKEKGDIPEGYSVSREKKERFSLILESASTNQTSMYLCASSGAGTHYSNQPQHFGDGTRLSIL.

The rearrangement joins TRBV9 to TRBJ2-5; 13 positions match TRBD2. The germline V gene has CDR1 SGDLS and CDR2 YYNGEE. This CDR3 is 18 amino acids long. Trimming took 0 bases from V and 2 from J; bases not matched to a gene: 7. This CDR3 reads CASSVEAGTSGEQETQYF. CDR3 bases: TGTGCCAGCAGCGTAGAAGCGGGGACTAGCGGGGAACAAGAGACCCAGTACTTC. Using reference TRBV9 and TRBJ2-5 for the parts outside the CDR3, the full variable domain is DSGVTQTPKHLITATGQRVTLRCSPRSGDLSVYWYQQSLDQGLQFLIQYYNGEERAKGNILERFSAQQFPDLHSELNLSSLELGDSALYFCASSVEAGTSGEQETQYFGPGTRLLVL.

The chain employs TRBV28 and TRBJ1-2, with 12 nucleotides matching TRBD1. The CDR3 contains 15 residues. Germline values: CDR1 MDHEN, CDR2 SYDVKM. After removal of 2 bases from V and 8 bases from J, the junction contained 6 bases not matched to a gene. CDR3 loop: CASSLTGQGALGYTF. As DNA, the CDR3 is TGTGCCAGCAGTTTAACGGGACAGGGGGCCCTCGGCTACACCTTC.

The chain couples TRBV4-3 to TRBJ2-7, with D possibly being TRBD1 (5 bases). The CDR3 extends over 15 amino acids. Germline-derived CDR1 and CDR2 are LGHNA and YSLEER. The V and J ends lost 4 bases and 0 bases respectively, with 13 bases between them. CDR3: CASSPGWGASYEQYF. The CDR3 DNA reads as TGCGCCAGCAGCCCAGGCTGGGGCGCCTCCTACGAGCAGTACTTC.

V is TRBV14 and J is TRBJ1-2; D is perhaps TRBD1 (5 bases). Germline V CDR1 and CDR2: SGHDN, FVKESK. V was cut by 4 bases and J by 7 bases, with 13 bases left in between. The CDR3 spans 13 residues. CDR3 coding DNA: TGTGCCAGCAGCCCCTGGGGCGGGTTTGGCTACACCTTC. Protein product: CASSPWGGFGYTF.

The chain carries TRBV9 and TRBJ2-3; D gene unclear. The CDR3 sequence is 16 residues long. Germline CDR1 reads SGDLS; CDR2 reads YYNGEE. Trimming stripped 3 bases from V and 2 bases from J, with 16 bases between. CDR3: CASSGRLDSYTDTQYF. CDR3 sequence (DNA): TGTGCCAGCAGCGGACGACTCGATAGTTACACAGATACGCAGTATTTT.

This clone showed up just once. V gene TRBV5-6 combines with J gene TRBJ1-4; no firm D call. V dropped 3 bases and J dropped 7 bases, with 10 bases sitting between them. Per germline, CDR1 SGHDT and CDR2 YYEEEE. The CDR3 is 13 residues long. The CDR3 DNA is TGTGCCAGCAGCTCCCATCTACTTGAAAAACTGTTTTTT. This sequence encodes CASSSHLLEKLFF.

This clone was recorded only once. This chain uses TRBV28 with TRBJ2-2; D is possibly TRBD2 (6 bases). CDR3 length: 14 amino acids. Germline CDR1 and CDR2: MDHEN and SYDVKM. The V and J ends lost 5 bases and 4 bases respectively, with 11 bases between them. CDR3 sequence: CASSGTLSTGELFF. Here the CDR3 DNA reads TGTGCCAGCAGTGGGACTTTGTCCACCGGGGAGCTGTTTTTT.

V gene TRBV10-3 combines with J gene TRBJ2-2, with a possible D match to TRBD1 (5 bases). This CDR3 region has 17 residues. Germline V lookup: CDR1 ENHRY, CDR2 SYGVKD. V lost 5 bases and J lost 6, with 22 bases in between. The DNA for the CDR3 is TGTGCCATCAGTCCCGAAGGGGTAATTGTTGTCCCCGGGGAGCTGTTTTTT. Protein sequence: CAISPEGVIVVPGELFF.